Presented here are 29 T cell receptor beta chains from one specimen sequenced in a study of T cell responses to AZD1222 COVID-19 vaccine. Measured with immunoSEQ multiplex PCR; TCRdb has only the in-frame clones, and not every one. The sample lists approximately 130,000 clones, roughly nine tenths occurring once. The material sequenced was peripheral blood, taken 28 days after the second AZD1222 dose. The receptors shown here come from an adult who received the AZD1222 COVID-19 vaccine.

V gene TRBV4-1 combines with J gene TRBJ1-2; perhaps TRBD1 as D (5 bases). CDR1 MGHRA and CDR2 YSYEKL come from the germline V gene. V was shortened by 2 bases and J by 6 bases, with 25 bases between the two germline ends. This CDR3 has 18 residues. DNA for the CDR3: TGCGCCAGCAGCCAACTTCCCGGGCCAGGGCCAAGGGGAAATGGCTACACCTTC. The encoded protein is CASSQLPGPGPRGNGYTF.

The chain has TRBV5-6 and TRBJ2-3; D is undetermined. Trimming removed 0 bases at V and 3 bases at J, with 11 bases between. CDR1 is SGHDT, CDR2 YYEEEE, per germline. The CDR3 sequence is 15 residues long. The CDR3 spells CASSLAQVRTDTQYF. The CDR3 DNA sequence: TGTGCCAGCAGCTTGGCCCAAGTGAGGACAGATACGCAGTATTTT.

J is TRBJ2-6 and V is TRBV11-2; D is uncertain. Germline CDR1 SGHAT, CDR2 FQNNGV. This CDR3 region has 14 residues. V lost 4 bases, J lost 3 bases, and 7 bases lay in between. The CDR3 loop reads CASSSQLGANVLTF. CDR3 in DNA: TGTGCCAGCAGCTCTCAACTTGGGGCCAACGTCCTGACTTTC. Drawing the rest from reference TRBV11-2 and TRBJ2-6, the complete variable domain is EAGVAQSPRYKIIEKRQSVAFWCNPISGHATLYWYQQILGQGPKLLIQFQNNGVVDDSQLPKDRFSAERLKGVDSTLKIQPAKLEDSAVYLCASSSQLGANVLTFGAGSRLTVL.

The V call is TRBV28, the J call TRBJ1-2; D gene unclear. Looked up from germline, CDR1 is MDHEN and CDR2 is SYDVKM. This CDR3 is 14 amino acids long. Trimming removed 6 bases at V and 1 base at J, with 12 bases between. DNA of the CDR3: TGTGCCAGCAGCCCATCTACGGGTAACTATGGCTACACCTTC. The encoded protein is CASSPSTGNYGYTF.

The genes are TRBV29-1 and TRBJ2-7; 8 nucleotides agree with TRBD2. The CDR3 has 11 amino acids. V trimming: 5 bases; J trimming: 10 bases; junction bases outside the gene matches: 7. The germline gives CDR1 SQVTM, CDR2 ANQGSEA. For the CDR3, the DNA is TGCAGCGTTCAGCGGGAGACCGTACAGTACTTC. The encoded protein is CSVQRETVQYF.

V usage is TRBV7-8 and J usage is TRBJ2-2, with TRBD2 matching 7 bases. J gave up 2 bases and V 6 bases, and 6 bases lay outside the gene matches. CDR3 size: 15 residues. Germline V gene sequence: CDR1 SGHVS, CDR2 FQNEAQ. The CDR3 is CASRRDYPNTGELFF. The CDR3, as DNA: TGTGCCAGCAGACGGGACTATCCTAACACCGGGGAGCTGTTTTTT.

The chain employs TRBV18 and TRBJ1-1; D ambiguous. V shed 3 bases and J shed 1 base, with 15 bases lying between them. Germline-derived CDR1 and CDR2 are KGHSH and LQKENI. The CDR3 covers 16 residues. The CDR3: CASSPLYPRRNTEAFF. CDR3 bases: TGTGCCAGCTCACCTCTGTACCCTCGTAGGAACACTGAAGCTTTCTTT.

The chain uses TRBV3-1 (or the pseudogene TRBV3-2) and TRBJ2-7, with D unclear. This CDR3 region has 15 residues. Trimming left V 0 bases short and J 3 bases short, with 12 bases between. Looked up from germline, CDR1 is LGHDT and CDR2 is YNNKEL (reference sequence). This CDR3 is CASSQEAKGLYEQYF. CDR3 DNA: TGTGCCAGCAGCCAAGAGGCAAAGGGTCTCTACGAGCAGTACTTC.

V gene TRBV4-1 combines with J gene TRBJ2-1; either TRBD1 or TRBD2 may supply D (5 bases each). Germline loops: CDR1 MGHRA, CDR2 YSYEKL. The CDR3 spans 18 residues. The germline V and J ends were trimmed by 3 bases and 8 bases, with 26 bases remaining between them. The DNA of the CDR3 is TGCGCCAGCAGCCAGACCCCTCACCGGGACCCTAGCCTCCATGAGCAGTTCTTC. Its protein is CASSQTPHRDPSLHEQFF.

This rearrangement joins TRBV2 to TRBJ1-6; no clear D. Germline V gene sequence: CDR1 SNHLY, CDR2 FYNNEI. This CDR3 spans 16 amino acids. V was clipped by 1 base and J by 7 bases, with 14 bases between them. The CDR3 spells CASSEEAAALNSPLHF. DNA for the CDR3: TGTGCCAGCAGTGAAGAGGCTGCAGCGCTGAATTCACCCCTCCACTTT.

This chain links TRBV19 with TRBJ1-2, with D unclear. V gave up 6 bases and J gave up 4 bases, with 9 bases separating them. Per the germline V gene, CDR1 is LNHDA and CDR2 is SQIVND (reference sequence). There are 12 residues in the CDR3. The CDR3 bases are TGTGCCAGTAGGGAACAAGTCTATGGCTACACCTTC. It specifies CASREQVYGYTF. Complete variable domain (other parts from reference TRBV19 and TRBJ1-2): DGGITQSPKYLFRKEGQNVTLSCEQNLNHDAMYWYRQDPGQGLRLIYYSQIVNDFQKGDIAEGYSVSREKKESFPLTVTSAQKNPTAFYLCASREQVYGYTFGSGTRLTVV.

The CDR3 nucleotides are TGTGCCAGCAGCCTTGCCAGGGGTGACTATGGCTACACCTTC. This translates into CASSLARGDYGYTF. The V and J genes are TRBV14 and TRBJ1-2, with a possible D match to TRBD1 (6 bases). V lost 4 bases and J lost 3, with 12 bases in between. The CDR3 is made up of 14 amino acids. Germline CDR1 and CDR2: SGHDN and FVKESK.

The V gene is TRBV9, the J gene TRBJ1-4; a weak D match, TRBD1 (5 bases). The CDR3 is 14 amino acids. V was pared by 3 bases and J by 5 bases, with 11 bases between. CDR1 is SGDLS, CDR2 YYNGEE, per germline. The CDR3 DNA follows: TGTGCCAGCAGCGCGAGCGGGACGAATGAAAAACTGTTTTTT. It is translated as CASSASGTNEKLFF.

The V gene is TRBV11-2, the J gene TRBJ2-4; tentatively, D is TRBD1 (6 bases). This CDR3 has 12 residues. With 5 bases removed from V and 8 bases from J, the gap between germline ends came to 10 bases. Germline V lookup: CDR1 SGHAT, CDR2 FQNNGV. The CDR3 DNA reads TGTGCCAGCAGCCCAAGGACAGACATTCAGTACTTC. Protein: CASSPRTDIQYF. The variable domain in full, with the rest retrieved from reference TRBV11-2 and TRBJ2-4, is EAGVAQSPRYKIIEKRQSVAFWCNPISGHATLYWYQQILGQGPKLLIQFQNNGVVDDSQLPKDRFSAERLKGVDSTLKIQPAKLEDSAVYLCASSPRTDIQYFGAGTRLSVL.

The chain employs TRBV7-3 and TRBJ1-2; 9 positions match TRBD1. Germline CDR1 is SGHTA and CDR2 is FQGTGA. V gave up 4 bases and J gave up 2 bases; unmatched junction bases: 5. The CDR3 length is 15 residues. This chain's CDR3 is CASSSGQGNNYGYTF. The DNA for the CDR3 is TGTGCCAGCAGCTCGGGACAGGGAAACAACTATGGCTACACCTTC.

This clone was seen a handful of times. The rearrangement uses TRBV18 and TRBJ1-2; possibly TRBD1 for D (5 bases). Trimming removed 3 bases at V and 2 bases at J, with 13 bases between. The CDR3 loop spans 15 amino acids. Germline V gene data show CDR1 as KGHSH and CDR2 as LQKENI. Here the CDR3 reads CASSPRAQGNYGYTF. CDR3 DNA: TGTGCCAGCTCACCTCGTGCGCAGGGAAACTATGGCTACACCTTC.

The chain uses TRBV29-1 and TRBJ1-2, with D hard to call. The germline gives CDR1 SQVTM, CDR2 ANQGSEA. The CDR3 contains 13 residues. The V end lost 1 base, the J end lost 8 bases, and 14 bases lay between the germline ends. The CDR3 DNA follows: TGCAGCGTTGAAGGACGGCTTACGGGAGGCTACACCTTC. Amino acids: CSVEGRLTGGYTF.

Comment on this clone: The sample carries other DNA sequences with the same CDR3. V is TRBV18 and J is TRBJ1-2, with D unresolved. Germline lookup yields CDR1 KGHSH and CDR2 LQKENI. This CDR3 has 13 amino acids. Deletions cut 2 bases from V and 4 bases from J, with 8 bases between. Here the CDR3 reads CASSPRDSYGYTF. The CDR3 DNA reads as TGTGCCAGCTCACCAAGGGATAGCTATGGCTACACCTTC.

The chain combines TRBV9 with TRBJ2-1; tentative D call: TRBD1 (5 bases). CDR1 and CDR2 from the germline V gene are SGDLS and YYNGEE. Deletions cut 1 base from V and 6 bases from J, with 11 bases between. The CDR3 is made up of 14 amino acids. The CDR3 DNA is TGTGCCAGCAGCGTAAGGGGCTTTTCCAATGAGCAGTTCTTC. It codes for CASSVRGFSNEQFF.

This clone was found a few times. The gene calls are TRBV14 and TRBJ2-3; possibly TRBD1 for D (5 bases). The CDR3 sequence is 14 residues long. CDR1 and CDR2 from the germline V gene are SGHDN and FVKESK. Trimming cost V 3 bases and J 6 bases, with 13 bases left between them. CDR3 nucleotide sequence: TGTGCCAGCAGCCAGGCCGACAGACTGGATACGCAGTATTTT. This encodes CASSQADRLDTQYF. The variable domain in full, completed from reference TRBV14 and TRBJ2-3, reads EAGVTQFPSHSVIEKGQTVTLRCDPISGHDNLYWYRRVMGKEIKFLLHFVKESKQDESGMPNNRFLAERTGGTYSTLKVQPAELEDSGVYFCASSQADRLDTQYFGPGTRLTVL.

The rearrangement links TRBV15 to TRBJ1-5, with D hard to call. V lost 2 bases to trimming and J lost 4 bases, with 6 bases between them. This CDR3 is built from 13 residues. Germline CDR1 is LNHNV and CDR2 is YYDKDF (reference sequence). The CDR3 protein is CATSRSSNQPQHF. CDR3 in DNA: TGTGCCACCAGCAGAAGCAGTAATCAGCCCCAGCATTTT.

The chain links TRBV6-5 to TRBJ1-4; weak D call: TRBD1 (6 bases). V lost 6 bases and J 2 bases, leaving 10 bases between the germline ends. The CDR3 has 14 residues. From germline, CDR1 is MNHEY and CDR2 SVGAGI. Here the CDR3 DNA reads TGTGCCAGCAGGGACAGTTTCACTAATGAAAAACTGTTTTTT. Translating it yields CASRDSFTNEKLFF.

The chain has TRBV3-1 (or the pseudogene TRBV3-2) and TRBJ1-2, with D possibly matching TRBD1 (6 bases). Trimming pared 3 bases from V and 9 bases from J, leaving 11 bases between. Looked up from germline, CDR1 is LGHDT and CDR2 is YNNKEL (reference sequence). CDR3 length: 12 residues. CDR3 residues: CASSQDRKSYTF. CDR3 in DNA: TGTGCCAGCAGCCAGGACAGAAAGAGCTACACCTTC.

This rearrangement joins TRBV9 to TRBJ2-3; D not certain. V was shortened by 0 bases and J by 6 bases, with 14 bases between the two germline ends. Germline-derived CDR1 and CDR2 are SGDLS and YYNGEE. The CDR3 has 15 amino acids. The CDR3 region is CASSVGWGYSDTQYF. The CDR3 bases are TGTGCCAGCAGCGTAGGCTGGGGTTACTCGGATACGCAGTATTTT.

The chain couples TRBV7-7 to TRBJ2-2; tentatively, D is TRBD1 or TRBD2 (6 bases each). CDR1 and CDR2 from the germline V gene are SSHAT and FNYEAQ (reference sequence). The ends were cut back, 4 bases at V and 6 bases at J, with 21 bases in the middle. The CDR3 has 17 residues. The CDR3 coding sequence is TGTGCCAGCAGCTCAAGCGGCGGGACATTCCTCGCCGGGGAGCTGTTTTTT. Its translation is CASSSSGGTFLAGELFF.

The chain carries TRBV27 and TRBJ2-7; the match to TRBD1 covers 8 bases. J lost 6 bases, V lost 3 bases, and 4 bases had no gene match. Germline assignment: CDR1 MNHEY and CDR2 SMNVEV (reference sequence). The CDR3 length is 13 residues. The CDR3 DNA is TGTGCCAGCAGTTTTACAGGGGGAGGCGAGCAGTACTTC. Its translation: CASSFTGGGEQYF.

The chain links TRBV6-1 to TRBJ2-5, with a tentative D call TRBD2 (5 bases). The CDR3 consists of 17 residues. CDR1 MNHNS and CDR2 SASEGT come from the germline V gene. V lost 1 base to trimming and J lost 0 bases, with 15 bases between them. This chain's CDR3 is CASSEGRMTGNQETQYF. In DNA, the CDR3 is TGTGCCAGCAGTGAAGGAAGGATGACGGGGAACCAAGAGACCCAGTACTTC.

The chain is built from TRBV18 and TRBJ2-7; 7 positions match TRBD1. With V trimmed by 2 bases and J by 6 bases, 16 bases remained unmatched. The CDR3 totals 17 residues. Germline lookup yields CDR1 KGHSH and CDR2 LQKENI. CDR3 sequence reads: CASSPLLQTGNILEQYF. The CDR3 DNA is TGTGCCAGCTCACCATTACTGCAGACAGGGAATATTCTCGAGCAGTACTTC.

The J gene is TRBJ1-1, the V gene TRBV20-1; D unclear. The CDR3 consists of 11 residues. The ends were cut back, 3 bases at V and 4 bases at J, with 6 bases in the middle. Per germline, CDR1 DFQATT and CDR2 SNEGSKA (reference sequence). CDR3 in DNA: TGCAGTGCTAGGGGCCGCACTGAAGCTTTCTTT. Amino acids: CSARGRTEAFF.